Each of the 2 T cell receptor beta chains below was sequenced from the same sample in a study of T-cell memory formation after mild COVID-19. TCRdb reanalysed the 5' RACE reads using MiXCR and keeps one entry per CDR3 protein. The table has some 280,000 distinct CDR3 sequences, 15% to 20% seen once; the top ten hold approximately 25%. Material for sequencing was PBMCs or a T cell subset sorted from them (not recorded which). The origin of the receptors is a man between 18 and 35 years old who had mild COVID-19 (a few samples of this study predate the infection). Cell type and time point are not known.

This clonotype was observed at least ten times. V gene TRBV12-3 or TRBV12-4 combines with J gene TRBJ1-1; D uncertain. V gave up 8 bases and J gave up 0 bases, with 10 bases separating them. This CDR3 contains 13 residues. The CDR3 sequence is CASQGRLNTEAFF. The CDR3, as DNA: TGTGCCAGCCAAGGACGCCTGAACACTGAAGCTTTCTTT.

About this clonotype: The DNA is left out, because the CDR3 cannot be placed on it with certainty; the CDR3 is given as TCRdb lists it. This chain joins TRBV21-1 and TRBJ2-7; TRBD2 is taken as the D call from the table, unchecked against the DNA. TRBV21-1 is a pseudogene segment. The CDR3 is 21 residues long, ends included. The CDR3 spells CASSKVADGTSGGPGSYEQYV.